These T cell receptor beta chains were read from a single sample in a study of shared clonotypes between healthy human individuals. Here immunoSEQ multiplex PCR was the method, and the copy in TCRdb shows in-frame clones only, minus some. The table lists about 2.4 million clones, approximately 94% of them singletons. The sequencing sample was made of naive CD4+ T cells from PBMCs. These receptors were collected from a man between 18 and 35 years old in good health. Some clones in this sample may be carry-over from other donors' samples. CDR3s include the opening cysteine and the closing phenylalanine or tryptophan. Fields, in order: V gene, clone size, D gene, J gene, CDR3 protein, CDR3 DNA. A D gene is named only where the DNA matches it firmly. Clone size, where shown, is once, few, many, or a class for clones that have expanded.

V gene: TRBV11-2
clone size: NA
D gene: NA
J gene: TRBJ2-7
CDR3 protein: CASSFGTYIYEQYF
CDR3 DNA: TGTGCCAGCAGCTTCGGGACTTACATCTACGAGCAGTACTTC

V gene: TRBV18
clone size: NA
D gene: NA
J gene: TRBJ2-7
CDR3 protein: CASSPLLGRGIEQYF
CDR3 DNA: TGTGCCAGCTCACCATTATTGGGGCGAGGTATCGAGCAGTACTTC

V gene: TRBV6-5
clone size: once
D gene: NA
J gene: TRBJ2-3
CDR3 protein: CATSDAAYTDTQYF
CDR3 DNA: TGTGCCACTTCGGACGCAGCTTACACAGATACGCAGTATTTT

V gene: TRBV29-1
clone size: NA
D gene: TRBD1
J gene: TRBJ2-7
CDR3 protein: CSVEPGTGDEQYF
CDR3 DNA: TGCAGCGTTGAACCCGGGACAGGGGATGAGCAGTACTTC

V gene: TRBV9
clone size: NA
D gene: NA
J gene: TRBJ1-4
CDR3 protein: CASSVGQGNEKLFF
CDR3 DNA: TGTGCCAGCAGCGTAGGGCAGGGGAATGAAAAACTGTTTTTT

V gene: TRBV7-3
clone size: NA
D gene: NA
J gene: TRBJ2-2
CDR3 protein: CASSLIGPANTGELFF
CDR3 DNA: TGTGCCAGCAGCTTAATAGGGCCGGCGAACACCGGGGAGCTGTTTTTT

V gene: TRBV5-1
clone size: NA
D gene: NA
J gene: TRBJ2-5
CDR3 protein: CASSLQTSSQGTQYF
CDR3 DNA: TGCGCCAGCAGCCTACAAACTAGTAGCCAGGGGACCCAGTACTTC

V gene: TRBV28
clone size: NA
D gene: NA
J gene: TRBJ2-7
CDR3 protein: CASGTRYYEQYF
CDR3 DNA: TGTGCCAGCGGGACACGATACTACGAGCAGTACTTC

V gene: TRBV30
clone size: NA
D gene: NA
J gene: TRBJ1-6
CDR3 protein: CAWGNNSPLHF
CDR3 DNA: TGTGCCTGGGGGAATAATTCACCCCTCCACTTT

V gene: TRBV5-1
clone size: NA
D gene: NA
J gene: TRBJ1-2
CDR3 protein: CASSLAGADYGYTF
CDR3 DNA: TGCGCCAGCAGCTTGGCAGGAGCCGACTATGGCTACACCTTC

V gene: TRBV7-2
clone size: NA
D gene: NA
J gene: TRBJ1-4
CDR3 protein: CASSSVPREKLFF
CDR3 DNA: TGTGCCAGCAGCTCAGTCCCAAGGGAAAAACTGTTTTTT

V gene: TRBV4-2
clone size: NA
D gene: NA
J gene: TRBJ2-7
CDR3 protein: CASSPGEGGSYEQYF
CDR3 DNA: TGTGCCAGCAGCCCTGGGGAGGGGGGCTCCTACGAGCAGTACTTC

V gene: TRBV6-5
clone size: NA
D gene: TRBD1
J gene: TRBJ2-7
CDR3 protein: CASRLPGTAYEQYF
CDR3 DNA: TGTGCCAGCCGACTACCCGGGACAGCCTACGAGCAGTACTTC

V gene: TRBV4-1
clone size: few
D gene: TRBD1
J gene: TRBJ2-7
CDR3 protein: CASSQGTGPYEQYF
CDR3 DNA: TGCGCCAGCAGCCAAGGGACAGGTCCCTACGAGCAGTACTTC